Listed below are T cell receptor beta chains from one sample, sequenced in a study of cytomegalovirus exposure and HLA in healthy donors. The data were produced by immunoSEQ multiplex PCR, yet TCRdb's version contains in-frame clones alone and is incomplete. Among about 140,000 clones listed, around two thirds were seen once. The sequenced sample consisted of PBMCs. These receptor sequences come from a man aged 25-45 years in good health and CMV-seropositive. CDR3s include the opening cysteine and the closing phenylalanine or tryptophan. A D gene is named only where the DNA matches it firmly. Part of the rows lack a size; the others show once, few, many or a class for expanded clones.

few,TRBJ1-4,TRBV28,TRBD1,CASSYPLGTELNEKLFF,TGTGCCAGCAGTTACCCCCTGGGGACAGAACTTAATGAAAAACTGTTTTTT
-,TRBJ2-5,TRBV10-1,TRBD2,CASSPKIAGEETQYF,TGCGCCAGCAGTCCTAAGATAGCGGGAGAAGAGACCCAGTACTTC
-,TRBJ1-5,TRBV7-2,TRBD1,CASSQYRGSGNQPQHF,TGTGCCAGCAGCCAGTACAGGGGAAGTGGCAATCAGCCCCAGCATTTT
-,TRBJ1-6,TRBV4-1,TRBD1,CASSQDRETGRNSPLHF,TGCGCCAGCAGCCAAGATCGTGAGACAGGGCGTAATTCACCCCTCCACTTT
-,TRBJ1-4,TRBV30,-,CAWSSSDREKLFF,TGTGCCTGGAGTAGCAGCGACCGTGAAAAACTGTTTTTT
-,TRBJ1-5,TRBV7-9,-,CSSSLVSGPQHF,TGTTCCAGCAGCTTAGTGTCGGGGCCCCAGCATTTT
-,TRBJ2-1,TRBV9,-,CASSVGDGRGNEQFF,TGTGCCAGCAGCGTAGGGGACGGGAGAGGCAATGAGCAGTTCTTC
few,TRBJ2-7,TRBV5-6,-,CASSFDRPSYEQYF,TGTGCCAGCAGCTTCGACAGACCATCCTACGAGCAGTACTTC
-,TRBJ1-4,TRBV7-9,-,CASQEANEKLFF,TGTGCCTCGCAGGAAGCTAATGAAAAACTGTTTTTT
-,TRBJ2-7,TRBV28,-,CASTVGGGFGIVTNEQYF,TGTGCCAGCACCGTGGGAGGAGGGTTTGGAATAGTTACAAACGAGCAGTACTTC
-,TRBJ2-7,TRBV9,TRBD2,CASSPRLAGGPSYEQYF,TGTGCCAGCAGCCCACGACTAGCGGGAGGACCCTCCTACGAGCAGTACTTC
few,TRBJ2-1,TRBV27,-,CASSRRVGTLYNEQFF,TGTGCCAGCAGCCGAAGAGTCGGGACACTTTACAATGAGCAGTTCTTC
-,TRBJ2-7,TRBV5-4,TRBD2,CASSLVLAGGYEQYF,TGTGCCAGCAGCTTGGTTCTAGCGGGAGGCTACGAGCAGTACTTC
-,TRBJ1-3,TRBV7-9,-,CASSSQRERGLLWGNTIYF,TGTGCCAGCAGCTCGCAACGGGAGCGAGGGCTTCTATGGGGAAACACCATATATTTT
-,TRBJ2-7,TRBV5-1,TRBD1,CASSLAGQAYEQYF,TGCGCCAGCAGCTTGGCGGGACAGGCTTATGAGCAGTACTTC